Listed below are T cell receptor beta chains from one sample, sequenced in a study of human T cells and chemical hapten exposure. In TCRdb, the RACE reads were re-called with MiXCR into one record per CDR3 protein. Among tens of thousands of distinct CDR3 sequences listed, 10% to 15% were seen once. The sample consisted of whole blood, taken in connection with sensitization to the hapten diphenylcyclopropenone (DPC). The receptors stem from a woman aged 60 to 75 with alopecia areata. Some clones in this sample may be carry-over from other donors' samples. Both conserved end residues are part of each CDR3. The D gene is left open where the match is weak. Not every row has a clone size; where given, it reads once, few, many or a size class.

D,size,J,V,CDR3,DNA
.,few,TRBJ2-1,TRBV10-3,CAVHTRGANEQFF,TGTGCCGTCCATACTCGGGGAGCCAATGAGCAGTTCTTC
.,few,TRBJ2-4,TRBV2,CASSRFKRDSTYF,TGTGCCAGCAGCAGATTTAAGCGGGACAGCACGTACTTC
TRBD2,.,TRBJ2-7,TRBV10-3,CAISDPGTSGTYEQYF,TGTGCCATCAGTGATCCCGGGACTAGCGGCACCTACGAGCAGTACTTC
.,.,TRBJ2-5,TRBV7-9,CASSLGSIRETQYF,TGTGCCAGCAGCTTAGGGTCAATTAGGGAGACCCAGTACTTC
.,few,TRBJ2-2,TRBV3-1,CASSHRRSGGELFF,TGTGCCAGCAGCCATAGGCGGTCCGGCGGGGAGCTGTTTTTT
.,few,TRBJ1-4,TRBV19,CASSMRSALKRPGEKLFF,TGTGCCAGTAGTATGCGGTCCGCGCTAAAAAGGCCCGGTGAAAAACTGTTTTTT
.,.,TRBJ2-5,TRBV10-1,CASSEGGYGETQYF,TGCGCCAGCAGTGAAGGAGGGTACGGGGAGACCCAGTACTTC
TRBD1,.,TRBJ2-5,TRBV29-1,CSGQGRETQYF,TGCAGCGGACAGGGGAGGGAGACCCAGTACTTC
.,many,TRBJ2-7,TRBV29-1,CSVSADTHAVFSYEQYF,TGCAGCGTTAGTGCGGACACGCACGCCGTTTTCTCCTACGAGCAGTACTTC
TRBD2,many,TRBJ2-4,TRBV6-1,CASSEVTSGVQNIQYF,TGTGCCAGCAGTGAAGTGACTAGCGGGGTCCAAAACATTCAGTACTTC
TRBD1,many,TRBJ1-1,TRBV18,CASSVTGGRTEAFF,TGTGCCAGCTCAGTCACAGGGGGTCGGACTGAAGCTTTCTTT
.,.,TRBJ2-2,TRBV7-8,CASSLALGAGELFF,TGTGCCAGCAGCTTAGCACTGGGGGCCGGGGAGCTGTTTTTT
TRBD2,few,TRBJ2-5,TRBV7-6,CASSLTPSGGGQETQYF,TGTGCCAGCAGCCTCACCCCGTCCGGCGGGGGGCAAGAGACCCAGTACTTC
.,few,TRBJ2-7,TRBV20-1,CSASTDPYEQYF,TGCAGTGCTTCGACAGACCCCTACGAGCAGTACTTC
TRBD1,few,TRBJ2-3,TRBV24-1,CATSDSGTGSTDTQYF,TGTGCCACCAGTGATTCCGGGACAGGGAGCACAGATACGCAGTATTTT
.,.,TRBJ1-2,TRBV5-1,CASAGYSYGYTF,TGCGCCAGCGCTGGGTATAGTTATGGCTACACCTTC
TRBD1,.,TRBJ2-5,TRBV5-1,CASSPGTGDNQETQYF,TGCGCCAGCAGCCCCGGGACAGGGGACAACCAAGAGACCCAGTACTTC
.,few,TRBJ1-1,TRBV20-1,CSARDRVVNTEAFF,TGCAGTGCTAGAGATCGGGTAGTAAACACTGAAGCTTTCTTT
.,many,TRBJ1-2,TRBV3-1,CASTPRYLTGTHGYTF,TGTGCCAGCACTCCCCGATACCTAACCGGGACCCACGGCTACACCTTC
.,once,TRBJ1-2,TRBV7-9,CASSPDSDYGYTF,TGTGCCAGCAGCCCCGACAGTGACTATGGCTACACCTTC
.,.,TRBJ2-3,TRBV2,CASSTRRDEDTQYF,TGTGCCAGCAGTACTCGCCGGGACGAGGATACGCAGTATTTT
.,many,TRBJ2-3,TRBV5-1,CASSPTLTGPSTDTQYF,TGCGCCAGCAGCCCAACGCTTACAGGGCCTAGCACAGATACGCAGTATTTT
.,many,TRBJ1-1,TRBV21-1,CASSKNSLNTEAFF,TGTGCCAGCAGCAAAAATTCTTTGAACACTGAAGCTTTCTTT
TRBD1,.,TRBJ1-5,TRBV29-1,CSVRGQGSNQPQHF,TGCAGCGTCCGCGGACAGGGCTCAAATCAGCCCCAGCATTTT
TRBD1,few,TRBJ1-5,TRBV29-1,CSVATGEWQPQHF,TGCAGCGTTGCGACAGGGGAATGGCAGCCCCAGCATTTT
.,many,TRBJ2-3,TRBV7-6,CASSSDTQGTDTQYF,TGTGCCAGCAGCTCCGATACACAAGGCACAGATACGCAGTATTTT
.,many,TRBJ2-7,TRBV20-1,CSAGSPGQMNEQYF,TGCAGTGCAGGATCCCCAGGACAGATGAACGAGCAGTACTTC
TRBD1,many,TRBJ2-7,TRBV4-2,CASSLPGQDVFYEQYF,TGTGCCAGCAGCCTCCCGGGACAGGATGTCTTCTACGAGCAGTACTTC
.,.,TRBJ1-2,TRBV2,CASIQGGFGYTF,TGTGCCAGCATTCAGGGAGGGTTTGGCTACACCTTC
TRBD1,.,TRBJ1-3,TRBV12-3/TRBV12-4,CASSLYQGQGGGNTIYF,TGTGCCAGCAGTTTATATCAAGGACAGGGGGGTGGAAACACCATATATTTT
.,.,TRBJ1-3,TRBV3-1,CASSQSDSGNTIYF,TGTGCCAGCAGCCAATCTGACTCTGGAAACACCATATATTTT
.,many,TRBJ1-1,TRBV12-3/TRBV12-4,CASRRQAMKGTEAFF,TGTGCCAGCAGAAGGCAGGCCATGAAGGGCACTGAAGCTTTCTTT
.,many,TRBJ1-5,TRBV7-9,CASSLGAVDQPQHF,TGTGCCAGCAGCTTAGGAGCGGTCGATCAGCCCCAGCATTTT
.,few,TRBJ2-7,TRBV12-3/TRBV12-4,CASSLGQAFSYEQYF,TGTGCCAGCAGTTTAGGACAGGCGTTCTCCTACGAGCAGTACTTC
.,few,TRBJ2-3,TRBV24-1,CATSGLSDTQYF,TGTGCCACCTCGGGGCTCTCAGATACGCAGTATTTT
.,few,TRBJ1-5,TRBV2,CASTPSEGLEQHF,TGTGCCAGCACCCCCTCGGAGGGGTTGGAACAGCATTTT
.,many,TRBJ2-7,TRBV4-1,CASSQEGWEQYF,TGCGCCAGCAGCCAAGAGGGATGGGAGCAGTACTTC
.,.,TRBJ2-3,TRBV9,CASSVEDNLSTDTQYF,TGTGCCAGCAGCGTAGAGGACAACCTCTCCACAGATACGCAGTATTTT
.,few,TRBJ2-1,TRBV7-6,CASSRGLDEQFF,TGTGCCAGCAGCCGAGGGTTAGACGAGCAGTTCTTC
.,.,TRBJ1-1,TRBV3-1,CASSQVWTEAFF,TGTGCCAGCAGCCAAGTGTGGACTGAAGCTTTCTTT
.,.,TRBJ2-3,TRBV9,CASSVFTNTDTQYF,TGTGCCAGCAGCGTCTTCACAAACACAGATACGCAGTATTTT
.,.,TRBJ1-1,TRBV30,CAWSVGRAEAFF,TGTGCCTGGAGTGTAGGGAGGGCTGAAGCTTTCTTT
TRBD1,few,TRBJ1-5,TRBV12-5,CASGLDRAQGPQHF,TGTGCTAGTGGTTTAGACAGGGCGCAGGGGCCCCAGCATTTT
.,many,TRBJ2-1,TRBV10-2,CASSGALTYNEQFF,TGCGCCAGCTCGGGGGCCCTAACCTACAATGAGCAGTTCTTC
.,many,TRBJ1-5,TRBV5-1,CASSLGQYQPQHF,TGCGCCAGCAGCTTGGGCCAGTATCAGCCCCAGCATTTT
.,few,TRBJ2-5,TRBV10-3,CATQRGAGQETQYF,TGTGCCACTCAACGGGGGGCCGGACAAGAGACCCAGTACTTC
.,many,TRBJ2-7,TRBV5-1,CASSPATTAYEQYF,TGCGCCAGCAGCCCAGCTACGACGGCCTACGAGCAGTACTTC
.,.,TRBJ2-4,TRBV11-2,CASSPGTPGNIQYF,TGTGCCAGCAGCCCCGGGACCCCAGGAAACATTCAGTACTTC
.,.,TRBJ2-5,TRBV7-6,CASSLSGSVTQETQYF,TGTGCCAGCAGCTTATCGGGGAGCGTTACTCAAGAGACCCAGTACTTC
TRBD1,few,TRBJ1-2,TRBV25-1,CASSEGTGAPYGYTF,TGTGCCAGCAGTGAAGGGACAGGGGCCCCTTATGGCTACACCTTC
.,few,TRBJ1-1,TRBV20-1,CSAPSAGVNTEAFF,TGCAGTGCTCCCTCAGCGGGGGTGAACACTGAAGCTTTCTTT
TRBD2,many,TRBJ2-7,TRBV7-2,CASSLAPSGAYEQYF,TGTGCCAGCAGCTTAGCACCTAGCGGGGCTTACGAGCAGTACTTC
.,.,TRBJ1-2,TRBV5-1,CASSLDGEFYGYTF,TGCGCCAGCAGCCTGGACGGCGAATTCTATGGCTACACCTTC
.,.,TRBJ2-6,TRBV29-1,CSVEGVGANVLTF,TGCAGCGTTGAAGGGGTTGGGGCCAACGTCCTGACTTTC
TRBD1,many,TRBJ2-3,TRBV6-6,CASSYSRGSTDTQYF,TGTGCCAGCAGTTACTCCAGGGGGTCAACAGATACGCAGTATTTT
.,.,TRBJ2-7,TRBV20-1,CSAREGIVYEQYF,TGCAGTGCTAGAGAGGGGATCGTCTACGAGCAGTACTTC
.,.,TRBJ2-7,TRBV2,CASSDETYEQYF,TGTGCCAGCAGTGACGAGACCTACGAGCAGTACTTC
.,many,TRBJ1-4,TRBV15,CATSRFGEKLFF,TGTGCCACCAGCCGTTTCGGGGAAAAACTGTTTTTT
.,many,TRBJ2-3,TRBV5-6,CASSSPLGVYTDTQYF,TGTGCCAGCAGCTCCCCTCTAGGGGTGTACACAGATACGCAGTATTTT
.,many,TRBJ1-4,TRBV6-6,CASSYVATNEKLFF,TGTGCCAGCAGTTACGTCGCAACTAATGAAAAACTGTTTTTT